This record looks at one T cell receptor (beta chain) sequence and its context. These data belong to a study of blood T cell repertoires in COVID-19. At the level of the study: There were acute and convalescent COVID-19 samples, and they came from the United States, Italy and Spain. From T cells, B-cell-depleted T cells, or PBMCs came the material, which was cDNA or gDNA.

Produced via immunoSEQ multiplex PCR; TCRdb's table is partial and in-frame only. The sample gives about 5,600 clones, about 88% of which show up once; roughly 13% is in the top ten. Germline assignment: CDR1 MDHEN and CDR2 SYDVKM. The junction had 4 bases not matched to a gene; V was cut back by 2 bases and J by 2 bases. The CDR3 has 16 amino acids. Specimen: peripheral blood. This receptor was obtained from a human donor in a cohort sampled during active COVID-19. This chain uses TRBV28 with TRBJ1-5; 9 bases match TRBD1. The CDR3 nucleotides are TGTGCCAGCAGTTTAAACAGGGGGCTTGGCAATCAGCCCCAGCATTTT. Translating it yields CASSLNRGLGNQPQHF. The full variable domain, completed using reference TRBV28 and TRBJ1-5, is DVKVTQSSRYLVKRTGEKVFLECVQDMDHENMFWYRQDPGLGLRLIYFSYDVKMKEKGDIPEGYSVSREKKERFSLILESASTNQTSMYLCASSLNRGLGNQPQHFGDGTRLSIL.